The 3 T cell receptor beta chains below come from one sample, sequenced in a study of blood T cell repertoires in COVID-19. The repertoire was sequenced with immunoSEQ multiplex PCR; TCRdb's copy has only in-frame clones and lacks some. Here the sample spans about 240,000 clones, roughly four fifths being singletons. The sample was peripheral blood. The receptor set was obtained from a woman aged 70 to 79 with acute or convalescent COVID-19.

V gene TRBV4-1 combines with J gene TRBJ2-1; the match to TRBD2 covers 14 bases. V shed 4 bases, J shed 2 bases, and the junction held 4 bases outside the gene matches. CDR3 length: 17 residues. Germline V gene data show CDR1 as MGHRA and CDR2 as YSYEKL. CDR3 nucleotide sequence: TGCGCCAGCAGCCTCCGACTAGCGGGGGGGCCCTACAATGAGCAGTTCTTC. This gives the protein CASSLRLAGGPYNEQFF.

This clone appeared once. The chain employs TRBV7-9 and TRBJ1-4; a possible D gene is TRBD1 (5 bases). This CDR3 contains 16 residues. The V end was cut by 5 bases, the J end by 3 bases, with 16 bases between. Germline CDR1 SEHNR, CDR2 FQNEAQ (reference sequence). CDR3 loop: CASSLSGRGANEKLFF. The CDR3 DNA reads TGTGCCAGCAGCCTAAGCGGACGGGGGGCTAATGAAAAACTGTTTTTT.

The table lists this clone with a count of one. This chain connects TRBV29-1 to TRBJ2-6; D is perhaps TRBD2 (6 bases). The CDR3 consists of 15 residues. Deletions cut 3 bases from V and 0 bases from J, with 9 bases between. Germline values: CDR1 SQVTM, CDR2 ANQGSEA. The CDR3 region has the DNA TGCAGCGTTGACGTGGGGGGCTCTGGGGCCAACGTCCTGACTTTC. Encoded protein: CSVDVGGSGANVLTF.